This T cell receptor (beta chain) stems from a study of graft-versus-host responses after intestinal transplantation. Overall study: Transplants were multivisceral, liver-intestinal, or isolated intestinal.

On this clone itself: The antigen is not known.

V lost 3 bases to trimming and J lost 3 bases; unmatched junction nucleotides: 8. The CDR3 loop spans 17 amino acids. The germline CDR1 and CDR2 sequences are SGDLS and YYNGEE. Measured with immunoSEQ multiplex PCR; TCRdb has only the in-frame clones, and not every one. This table holds around 84,000 clones, around 83% found once. The TCR was taken from a human donor who received an intestinal transplant. Material: unstimulated CD8+ T cells sorted from spleen or lymph node cells, obtained before intestinal transplant. The chain is built from TRBV9 and TRBJ2-1, with 11 bases that match TRBD2. CDR3 sequence: CASSAPPTSGVYNEQFF. The CDR3 nucleotides read TGTGCCAGCAGCGCACCCCCGACTAGCGGGGTCTACAATGAGCAGTTCTTC.